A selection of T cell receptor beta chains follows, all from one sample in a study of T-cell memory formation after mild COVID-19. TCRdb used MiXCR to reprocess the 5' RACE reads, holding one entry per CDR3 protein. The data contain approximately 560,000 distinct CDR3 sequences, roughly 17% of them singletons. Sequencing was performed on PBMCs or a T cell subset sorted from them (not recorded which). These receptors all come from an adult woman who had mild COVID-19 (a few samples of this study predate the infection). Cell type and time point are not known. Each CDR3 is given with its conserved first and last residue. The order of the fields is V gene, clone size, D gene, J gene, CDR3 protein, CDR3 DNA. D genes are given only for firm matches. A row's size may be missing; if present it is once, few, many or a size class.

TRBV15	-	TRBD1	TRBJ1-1	CATSSGQGDTEAFF	TGTGCCACCAGCAGCGGACAGGGGGACACTGAAGCTTTCTTT
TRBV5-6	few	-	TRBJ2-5	CASSFLGPQETQYF	TGTGCCAGCAGCTTTCTAGGCCCACAAGAGACCCAGTACTTC
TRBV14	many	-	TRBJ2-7	CASSHSHEQYF	TGTGCCAGCAGCCATTCTCACGAGCAGTACTTC
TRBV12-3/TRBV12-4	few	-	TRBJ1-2	CASSFAGLTSRTNYGYTF	TGTGCCAGCAGTTTCGCCGGGCTCACCAGTCGGACTAACTATGGCTACACCTTC
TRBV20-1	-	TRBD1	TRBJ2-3	CSAPDRGGADTQYF	TGCAGTGCCCCGGACAGGGGGGGGGCAGATACGCAGTATTTT
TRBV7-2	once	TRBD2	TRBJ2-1	CASSQLAGGPDEQFF	TGTGCCAGCAGCCAACTAGCGGGGGGGCCTGATGAGCAGTTCTTC
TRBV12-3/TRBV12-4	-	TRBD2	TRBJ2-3	CASSFRASGRVSTDTQYF	TGTGCCAGCAGTTTCAGGGCTAGCGGGAGGGTAAGCACAGATACGCAGTATTTT
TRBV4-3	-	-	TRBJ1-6	CASSQENSPRSSPLHF	TGCGCCAGCAGCCAAGAAAACAGCCCTAGGAGTTCACCCCTCCACTTT
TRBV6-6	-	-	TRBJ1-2	CASSYDGDGYTF	TGTGCCAGCAGTTACGATGGGGATGGCTACACCTTC
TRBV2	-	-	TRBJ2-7	CASSERGQRDEQYF	TGTGCCAGCAGTGAACGAGGGCAGAGGGACGAGCAGTACTTC
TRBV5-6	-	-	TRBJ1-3	CASSDPGKTGNTIYF	TGTGCCAGCAGCGACCCAGGGAAAACTGGAAACACCATATATTTT
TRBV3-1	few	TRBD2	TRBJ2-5	CASSPERILAGVQIETQYF	TGTGCCAGCAGCCCGGAACGCATACTAGCGGGGGTCCAGATAGAGACCCAGTACTTC
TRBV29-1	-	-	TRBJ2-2	CSVVLGNTGELFF	TGCAGCGTTGTGCTGGGTAACACCGGGGAGCTGTTTTTT
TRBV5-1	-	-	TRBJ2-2	CASRDGRNTGELFF	TGCGCCAGCAGGGACGGGAGGAACACCGGGGAGCTGTTTTTT
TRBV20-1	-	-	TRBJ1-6	CSASVEGRNNSPLHF	TGCAGTGCTAGTGTCGAGGGACGGAATAATTCACCCCTCCACTTT
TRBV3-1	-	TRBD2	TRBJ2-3	CASSQGLVAGVVDTQYF	TGTGCCAGCAGCCAAGGGTTAGTAGCGGGAGTCGTGGATACGCAGTATTTT
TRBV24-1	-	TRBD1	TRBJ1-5	CATSDGRQGSNQPQHF	TGTGCCACCTCTGACGGAAGACAGGGGAGTAATCAGCCCCAGCATTTT
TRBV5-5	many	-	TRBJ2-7	CASSLLGDSYEQYF	TGTGCCAGCAGCTTATTGGGGGACTCCTACGAGCAGTACTTC
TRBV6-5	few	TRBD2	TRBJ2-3	CASSFRTSGRTDTQYF	TGTGCCAGCAGTTTCCGGACTAGCGGGAGGACAGATACGCAGTATTTT
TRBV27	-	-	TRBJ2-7	CASRGKAGSSYEQYF	TGTGCCAGCAGGGGGAAGGCGGGGAGCTCCTACGAGCAGTACTTC
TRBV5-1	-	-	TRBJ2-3	CASSEGQPSDTQYF	TGCGCCAGCAGCGAAGGACAGCCATCGGATACGCAGTATTTT
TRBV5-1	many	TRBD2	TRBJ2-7	CASSLVSSGRANGYEQYF	TGCGCCAGCAGCTTGGTGTCTAGCGGGAGGGCCAATGGCTACGAGCAGTACTTC
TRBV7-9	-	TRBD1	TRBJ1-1	CASSYGQGSVTEAFF	TGTGCCAGCAGTTACGGACAGGGTAGCGTCACTGAAGCTTTCTTT
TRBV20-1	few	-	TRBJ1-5	CSARGEFNQPQHF	TGCAGTGCCAGGGGAGAGTTCAATCAGCCCCAGCATTTT
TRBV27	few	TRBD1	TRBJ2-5	CASGGQGETQYF	TGTGCCAGCGGGGGACAGGGTGAGACCCAGTACTTC
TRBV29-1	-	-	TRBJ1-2	CSVERGAANYGYTF	TGCAGCGTGGAAAGAGGGGCCGCTAACTATGGCTACACCTTC
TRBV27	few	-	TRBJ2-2	CASSLYPPRELFF	TGTGCCAGCAGTTTATACCCCCCCCGGGAGCTGTTTTTT
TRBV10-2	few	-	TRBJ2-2	CASSEFYTGELFF	TGCGCCAGCAGTGAGTTCTACACCGGGGAGCTGTTTTTT
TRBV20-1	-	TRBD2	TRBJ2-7	CSASGLAGVFETYEQYF	TGCAGTGCTTCAGGACTAGCGGGGGTCTTCGAGACCTACGAGCAGTACTTC
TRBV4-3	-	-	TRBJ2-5	CASSQDVVGQETQYF	TGCGCCAGCAGCCAAGATGTAGTAGGACAGGAGACCCAGTACTTC